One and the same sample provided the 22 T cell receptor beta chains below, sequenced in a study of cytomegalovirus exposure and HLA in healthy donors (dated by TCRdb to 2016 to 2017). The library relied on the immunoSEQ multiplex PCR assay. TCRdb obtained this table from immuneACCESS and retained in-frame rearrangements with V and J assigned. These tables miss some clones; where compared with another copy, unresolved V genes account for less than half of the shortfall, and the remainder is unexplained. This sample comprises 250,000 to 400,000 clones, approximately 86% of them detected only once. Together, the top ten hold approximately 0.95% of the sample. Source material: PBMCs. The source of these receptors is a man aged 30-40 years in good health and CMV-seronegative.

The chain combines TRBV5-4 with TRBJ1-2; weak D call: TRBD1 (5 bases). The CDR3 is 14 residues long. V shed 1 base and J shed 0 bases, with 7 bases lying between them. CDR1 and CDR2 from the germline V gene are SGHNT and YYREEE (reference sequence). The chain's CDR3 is CASSLRQTNYGYTF. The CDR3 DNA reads TGTGCCAGCAGCTTGCGACAGACTAACTATGGCTACACCTTC.

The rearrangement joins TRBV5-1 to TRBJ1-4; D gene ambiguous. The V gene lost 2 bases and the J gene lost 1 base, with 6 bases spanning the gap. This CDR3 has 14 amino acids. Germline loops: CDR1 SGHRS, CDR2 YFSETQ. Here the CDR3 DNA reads TGCGCCAGCAGCTTTTCAGGAACTAATGAAAAACTGTTTTTT. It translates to CASSFSGTNEKLFF.

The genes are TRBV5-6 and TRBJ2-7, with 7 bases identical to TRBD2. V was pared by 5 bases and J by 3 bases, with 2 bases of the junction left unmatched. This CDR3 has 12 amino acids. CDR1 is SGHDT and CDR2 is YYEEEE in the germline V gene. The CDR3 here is CASSGGGYEQYF. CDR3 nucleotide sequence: TGTGCCAGCAGTGGGGGGGGCTACGAGCAGTACTTC.

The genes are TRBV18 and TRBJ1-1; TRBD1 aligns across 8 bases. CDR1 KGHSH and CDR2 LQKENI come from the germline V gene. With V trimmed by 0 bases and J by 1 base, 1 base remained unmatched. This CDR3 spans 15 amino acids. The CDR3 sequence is CASSPPDRGNTEAFF. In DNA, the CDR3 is TGTGCCAGCTCACCACCAGACAGGGGGAACACTGAAGCTTTCTTT. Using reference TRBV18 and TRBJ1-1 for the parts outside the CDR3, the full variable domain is NAGVMQNPRHLVRRRGQEARLRCSPMKGHSHVYWYRQLPEEGLKFMVYLQKENIIDESGMPKERFSAEFPKEGPSILRIQQVVRGDSAAYFCASSPPDRGNTEAFFGQGTRLTVV.

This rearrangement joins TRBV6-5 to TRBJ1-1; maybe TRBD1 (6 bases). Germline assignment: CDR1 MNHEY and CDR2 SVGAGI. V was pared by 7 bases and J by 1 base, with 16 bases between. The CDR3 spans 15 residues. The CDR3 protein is CASTPTLGANTEAFF. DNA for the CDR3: TGTGCCAGCACCCCAACGTTGGGGGCGAACACTGAAGCTTTCTTT.

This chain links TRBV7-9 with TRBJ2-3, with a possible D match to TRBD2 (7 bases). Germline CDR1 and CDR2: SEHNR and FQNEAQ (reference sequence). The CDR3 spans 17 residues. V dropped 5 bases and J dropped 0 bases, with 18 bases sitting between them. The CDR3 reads CASSQRGGGLSTDTQYF. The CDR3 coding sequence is TGTGCCAGCAGCCAACGAGGGGGGGGCTTGAGCACAGATACGCAGTATTTT.

For the CDR3, the DNA is TGCGCCAGCTCTCTTTCGACAGGGTACAATGAGCAGTTCTTC. It is translated as CASSLSTGYNEQFF. The V gene is TRBV10-1, the J gene TRBJ2-1, with 7 bases that match TRBD1. This CDR3 has 14 amino acids. CDR1 is WNHNN and CDR2 is SYGVQD in the germline V gene (reference sequence). The junction had 8 bases not matched to a gene; V was cut back by 8 bases and J by 4 bases.

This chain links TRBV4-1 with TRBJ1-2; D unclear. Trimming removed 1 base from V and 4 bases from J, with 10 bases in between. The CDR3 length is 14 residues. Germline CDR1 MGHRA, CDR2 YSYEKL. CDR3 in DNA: TGCGCCAGCAGCCAAGGGAATCCAGGCTATGGCTACACCTTC. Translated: CASSQGNPGYGYTF.

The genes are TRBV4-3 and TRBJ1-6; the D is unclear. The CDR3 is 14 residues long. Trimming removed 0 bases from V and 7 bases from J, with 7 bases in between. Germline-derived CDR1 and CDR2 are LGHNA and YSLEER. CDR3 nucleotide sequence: TGCGCCAGCAGCCAAGATTGGCGGAATTCACCCCTCCACTTT. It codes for CASSQDWRNSPLHF.

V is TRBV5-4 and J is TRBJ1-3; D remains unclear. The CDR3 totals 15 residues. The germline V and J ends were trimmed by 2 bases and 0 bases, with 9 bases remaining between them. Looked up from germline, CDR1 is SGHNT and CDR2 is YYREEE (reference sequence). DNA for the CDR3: TGTGCCAGCAGCTTACGTTCGGGCTCTGGAAACACCATATATTTT. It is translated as CASSLRSGSGNTIYF.

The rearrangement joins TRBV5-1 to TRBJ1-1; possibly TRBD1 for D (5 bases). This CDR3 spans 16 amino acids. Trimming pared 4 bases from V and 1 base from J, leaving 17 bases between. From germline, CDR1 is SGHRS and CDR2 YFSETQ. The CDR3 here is CASSDGQGSRNTEAFF. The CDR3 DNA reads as TGCGCCAGCAGCGACGGGCAGGGCTCGCGGAACACTGAAGCTTTCTTT.

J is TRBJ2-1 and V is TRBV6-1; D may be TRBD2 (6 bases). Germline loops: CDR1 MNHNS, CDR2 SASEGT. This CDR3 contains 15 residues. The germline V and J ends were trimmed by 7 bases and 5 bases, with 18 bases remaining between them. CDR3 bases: TGTGCCAGCACCACGATCCGGCTAGCGCACAATGAGCAGTTCTTC. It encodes CASTTIRLAHNEQFF.

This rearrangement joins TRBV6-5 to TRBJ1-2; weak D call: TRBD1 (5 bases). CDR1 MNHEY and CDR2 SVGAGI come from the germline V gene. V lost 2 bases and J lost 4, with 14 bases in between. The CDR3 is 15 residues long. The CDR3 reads CASSYGQGLTYGYTF. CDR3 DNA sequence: TGTGCCAGCAGTTACGGGCAGGGCCTTACCTATGGCTACACCTTC.

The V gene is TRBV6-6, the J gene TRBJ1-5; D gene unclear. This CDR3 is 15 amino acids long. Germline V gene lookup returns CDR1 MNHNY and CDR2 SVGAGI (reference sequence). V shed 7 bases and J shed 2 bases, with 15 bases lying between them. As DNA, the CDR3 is TGTGCCAGCACCTATGACACTGCTGGCAATCAGCCCCAGCATTTT. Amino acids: CASTYDTAGNQPQHF.

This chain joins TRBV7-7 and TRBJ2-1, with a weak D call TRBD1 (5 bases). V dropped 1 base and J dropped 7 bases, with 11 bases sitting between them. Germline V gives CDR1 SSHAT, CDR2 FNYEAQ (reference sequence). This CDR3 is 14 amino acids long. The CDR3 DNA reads TGTGCCAGCAGCTTAGTGGCAGGGATAAATGAGCAGTTCTTC. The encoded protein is CASSLVAGINEQFF. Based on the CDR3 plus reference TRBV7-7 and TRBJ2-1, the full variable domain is GAGVSQSPRYKVTKRGQDVTLRCDPISSHATLYWYQQALGQGPEFLTYFNYEAQPDKSGLPSDRFSAERPEGSISTLTIQRTEQRDSAMYRCASSLVAGINEQFFGPGTRLTVL.

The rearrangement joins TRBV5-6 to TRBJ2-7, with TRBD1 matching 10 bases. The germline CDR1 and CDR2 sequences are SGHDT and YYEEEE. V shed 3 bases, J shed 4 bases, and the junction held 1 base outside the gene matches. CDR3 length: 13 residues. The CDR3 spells CASSWDRGYEQYF. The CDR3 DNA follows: TGTGCCAGCAGCTGGGACAGGGGATACGAGCAGTACTTC.

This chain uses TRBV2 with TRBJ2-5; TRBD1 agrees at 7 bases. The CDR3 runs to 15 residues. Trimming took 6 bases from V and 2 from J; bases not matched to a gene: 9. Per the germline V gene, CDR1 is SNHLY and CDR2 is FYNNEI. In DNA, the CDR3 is TGTGCCAGCAGCGCAGGACAGGCTTATCAAGAGACCCAGTACTTC. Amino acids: CASSAGQAYQETQYF.

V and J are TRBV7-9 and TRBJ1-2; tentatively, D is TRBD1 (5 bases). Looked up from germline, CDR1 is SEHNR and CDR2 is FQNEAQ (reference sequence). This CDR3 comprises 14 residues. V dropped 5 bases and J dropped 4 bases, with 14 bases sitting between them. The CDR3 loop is CASSPDPQGYGYTF. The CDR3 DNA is TGTGCCAGCAGCCCCGACCCTCAGGGCTATGGCTACACCTTC.

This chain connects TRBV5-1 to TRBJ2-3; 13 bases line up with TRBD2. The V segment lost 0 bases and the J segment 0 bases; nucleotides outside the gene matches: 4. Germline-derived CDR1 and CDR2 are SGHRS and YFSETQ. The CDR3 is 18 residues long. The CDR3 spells CASSLGLAGGASTDTQYF. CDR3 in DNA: TGCGCCAGCAGCTTGGGACTAGCGGGGGGAGCTAGCACAGATACGCAGTATTTT. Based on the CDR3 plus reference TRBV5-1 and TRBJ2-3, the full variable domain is KAGVTQTPRYLIKTRGQQVTLSCSPISGHRSVSWYQQTPGQGLQFLFEYFSETQRNKGNFPGRFSGRQFSNSRSEMNVSTLELGDSALYLCASSLGLAGGASTDTQYFGPGTRLTVL.

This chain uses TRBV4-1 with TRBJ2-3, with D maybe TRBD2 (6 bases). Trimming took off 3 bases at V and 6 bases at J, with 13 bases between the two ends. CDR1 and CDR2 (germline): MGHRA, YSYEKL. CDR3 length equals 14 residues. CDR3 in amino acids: CASSHSSVRDTQYF. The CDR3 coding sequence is TGCGCCAGCAGCCATTCTAGCGTGAGGGATACGCAGTATTTT.

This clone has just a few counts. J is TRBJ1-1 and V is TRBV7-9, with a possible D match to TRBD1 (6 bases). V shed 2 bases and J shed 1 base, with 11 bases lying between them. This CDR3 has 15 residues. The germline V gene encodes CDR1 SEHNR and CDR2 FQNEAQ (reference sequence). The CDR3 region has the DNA TGTGCCAGCAGCTTATCGGGGGGCCCGAACACTGAAGCTTTCTTT. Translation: CASSLSGGPNTEAFF.

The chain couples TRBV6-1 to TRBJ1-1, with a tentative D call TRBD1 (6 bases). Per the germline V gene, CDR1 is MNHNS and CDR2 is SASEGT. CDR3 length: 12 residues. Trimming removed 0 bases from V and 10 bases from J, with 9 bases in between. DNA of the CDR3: TGTGCCAGCAGTGAAGCTGGGACAAGAGCTTTCTTT. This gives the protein CASSEAGTRAFF.